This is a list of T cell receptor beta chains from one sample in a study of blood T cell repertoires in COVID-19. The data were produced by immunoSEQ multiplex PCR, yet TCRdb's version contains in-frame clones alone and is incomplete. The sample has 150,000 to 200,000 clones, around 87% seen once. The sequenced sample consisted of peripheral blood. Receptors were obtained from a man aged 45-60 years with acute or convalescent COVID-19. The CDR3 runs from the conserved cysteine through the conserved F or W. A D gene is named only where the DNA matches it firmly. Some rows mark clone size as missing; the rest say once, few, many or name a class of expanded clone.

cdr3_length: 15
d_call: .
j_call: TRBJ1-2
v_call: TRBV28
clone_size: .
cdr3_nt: TGTGCCAGCAGTTTATACAACAGGGTGAACTATGGCTACACCTTC
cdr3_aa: CASSLYNRVNYGYTF

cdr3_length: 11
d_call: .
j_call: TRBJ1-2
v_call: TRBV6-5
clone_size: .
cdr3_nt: TGTGCCAGCAGACAGAACTATGGCTACACCTTC
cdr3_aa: CASRQNYGYTF

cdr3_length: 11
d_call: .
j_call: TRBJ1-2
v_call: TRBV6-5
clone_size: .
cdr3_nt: TGTGCCAGCAGCGCTAACTATGGCTACACCTTC
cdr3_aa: CASSANYGYTF

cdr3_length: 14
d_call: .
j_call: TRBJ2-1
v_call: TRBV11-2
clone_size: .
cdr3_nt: TGTGCCAGCAGCTTCCTCGGGAGTTTCAATGAGCAGTTCTTC
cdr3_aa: CASSFLGSFNEQFF

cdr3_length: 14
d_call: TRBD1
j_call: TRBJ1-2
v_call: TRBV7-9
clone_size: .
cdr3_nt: TGTGCCAGCAGCGATACGACAGGGGTGCGCGGCTACACCTTC
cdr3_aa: CASSDTTGVRGYTF

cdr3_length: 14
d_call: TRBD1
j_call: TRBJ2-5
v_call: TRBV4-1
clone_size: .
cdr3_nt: TGCGCCAGCAGCCCCCCGGGACAGGGGGAGACCCAGTACTTC
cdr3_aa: CASSPPGQGETQYF

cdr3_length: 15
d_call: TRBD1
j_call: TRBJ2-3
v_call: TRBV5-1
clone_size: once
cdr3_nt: TGCGCCAGCAGCTTGACGAGGACAGGGCAAGATACGCAGTATTTT
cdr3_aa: CASSLTRTGQDTQYF

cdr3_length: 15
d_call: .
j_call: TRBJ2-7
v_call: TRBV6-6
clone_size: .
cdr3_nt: TGTGCCAGCAGTTACCTGAACGGGAGCCTCTACGAGCAGTACTTC
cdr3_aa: CASSYLNGSLYEQYF

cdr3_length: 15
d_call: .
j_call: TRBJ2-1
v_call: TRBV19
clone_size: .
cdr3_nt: TGTGCCAGTAGTATAGATGGGCTCACAGACAATGAGCAGTTCTTC
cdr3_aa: CASSIDGLTDNEQFF

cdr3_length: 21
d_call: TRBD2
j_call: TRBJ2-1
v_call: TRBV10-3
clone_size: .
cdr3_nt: TGTGCCATCAGTGAGAATGTAGCGGGACTAGCGGGGGGCCGCGCCTACAATGAGCAGTTCTTC
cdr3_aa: CAISENVAGLAGGRAYNEQFF

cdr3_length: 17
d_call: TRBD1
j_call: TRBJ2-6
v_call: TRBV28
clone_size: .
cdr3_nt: TGTGCCAGCACTACGGACAGGACCAGCTCTGGGGCCAACGTCCTGACTTTC
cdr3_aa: CASTTDRTSSGANVLTF

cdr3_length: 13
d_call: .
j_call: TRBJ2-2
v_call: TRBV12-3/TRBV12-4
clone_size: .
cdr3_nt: TGTGCCAGCAGTAGGACTGGGCCCGGGGAGCTGTTTTTT
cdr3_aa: CASSRTGPGELFF

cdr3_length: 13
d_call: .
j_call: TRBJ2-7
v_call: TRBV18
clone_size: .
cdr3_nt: TGTGCCAGCTCACCACCCCAGAACTACGAGCAGTACTTC
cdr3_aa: CASSPPQNYEQYF

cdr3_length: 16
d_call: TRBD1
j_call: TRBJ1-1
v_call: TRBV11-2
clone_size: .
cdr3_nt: TGTGCCAGCAGCTTCGGACAGGGGCGAGGGAACACTGAAGCTTTCTTT
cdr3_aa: CASSFGQGRGNTEAFF

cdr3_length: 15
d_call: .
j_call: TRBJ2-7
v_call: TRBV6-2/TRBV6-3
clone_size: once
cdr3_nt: TGTGCCAGCAGTGCCTTGGGGGGGCCCACCTACGAGCAGTACTTC
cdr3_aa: CASSALGGPTYEQYF

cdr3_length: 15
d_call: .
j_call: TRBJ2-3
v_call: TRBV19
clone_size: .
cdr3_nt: TGTGCCAGTAGTAACGAAGCGGACCAGATTGGTACGCAGTATTTT
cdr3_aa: CASSNEADQIGTQYF

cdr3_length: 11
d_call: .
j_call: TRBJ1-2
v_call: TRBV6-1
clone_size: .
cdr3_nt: TGTGCCAGCAGTGACAGCTATGGCTACACCTTC
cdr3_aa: CASSDSYGYTF

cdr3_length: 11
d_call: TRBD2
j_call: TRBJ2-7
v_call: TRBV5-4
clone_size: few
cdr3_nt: TGTGCCAGGTGGACTAGACACGAGCAGTACTTC
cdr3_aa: CARWTRHEQYF

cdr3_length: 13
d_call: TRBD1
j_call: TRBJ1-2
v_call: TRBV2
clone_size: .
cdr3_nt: TGTGCCAGTGGGGACAGATTAAACTATGGCTACACCTTC
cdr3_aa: CASGDRLNYGYTF

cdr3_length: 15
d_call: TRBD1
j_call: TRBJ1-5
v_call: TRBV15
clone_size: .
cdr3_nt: TGTGCCACCAGCAGTCTCGACAGGGGTTATCAGCCCCAGCATTTT
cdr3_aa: CATSSLDRGYQPQHF

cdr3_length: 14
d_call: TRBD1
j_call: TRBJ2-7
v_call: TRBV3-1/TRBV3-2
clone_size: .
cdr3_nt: TGTGCCAGCAGCCAAGGACAGGGTGACTACGAGCAGTACTTC
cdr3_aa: CASSQGQGDYEQYF

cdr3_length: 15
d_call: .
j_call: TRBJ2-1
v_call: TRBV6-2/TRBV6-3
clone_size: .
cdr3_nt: TGTGCCAGCAGTACCGGACAGACCTCCTACAATGAGCAGTTCTTC
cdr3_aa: CASSTGQTSYNEQFF

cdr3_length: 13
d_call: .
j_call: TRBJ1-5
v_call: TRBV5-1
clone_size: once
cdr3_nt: TGCGCCAGCAGCTTACAGGGTGATCAGCCCCAGCATTTT
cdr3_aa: CASSLQGDQPQHF

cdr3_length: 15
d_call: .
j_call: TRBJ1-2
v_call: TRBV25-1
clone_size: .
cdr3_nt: TGTGCCAGCAGTGAATGGGGCGTTAGGGATGCGGGCTACACCTTC
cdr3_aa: CASSEWGVRDAGYTF

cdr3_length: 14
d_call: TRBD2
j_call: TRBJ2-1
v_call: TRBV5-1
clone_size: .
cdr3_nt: TGCGCCAGCAGCGAAAGGGTCACTAGCGGTGAGCAGTTCTTC
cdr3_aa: CASSERVTSGEQFF

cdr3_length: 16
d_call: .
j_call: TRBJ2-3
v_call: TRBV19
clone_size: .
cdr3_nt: TGTGCCAGTAGATATACCGCTAGCGCGAGCACAGATACGCAGTATTTT
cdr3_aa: CASRYTASASTDTQYF

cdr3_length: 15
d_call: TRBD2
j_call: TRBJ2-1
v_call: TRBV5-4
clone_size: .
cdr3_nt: TGTGCCAGCAGCTTGGACGCGGGAGCCTACAATGAGCAGTTCTTC
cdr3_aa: CASSLDAGAYNEQFF

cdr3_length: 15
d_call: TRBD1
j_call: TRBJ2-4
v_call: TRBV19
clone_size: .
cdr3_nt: TGTGCCAGTTCAGGGGGCAATTTCCCCCAAAACATTCAGTACTTC
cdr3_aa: CASSGGNFPQNIQYF

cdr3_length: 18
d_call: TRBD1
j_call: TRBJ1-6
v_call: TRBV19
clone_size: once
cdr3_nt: TGTGCCAGTAGTACGGCCGGGGACAGGGACGGGTATAATTCACCCCTCCACTTT
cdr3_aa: CASSTAGDRDGYNSPLHF

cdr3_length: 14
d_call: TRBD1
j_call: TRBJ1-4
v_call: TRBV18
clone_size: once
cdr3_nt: TGTGCCAGCTCGACAGGGTTAACTAATGAAAAACTGTTTTTT
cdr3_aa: CASSTGLTNEKLFF

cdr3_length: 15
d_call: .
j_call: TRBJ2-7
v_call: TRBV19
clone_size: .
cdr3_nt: TGTGCCAGTAGTATAGTTCCAGGTAGCTCCTACGAGCAGTACTTC
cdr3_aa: CASSIVPGSSYEQYF

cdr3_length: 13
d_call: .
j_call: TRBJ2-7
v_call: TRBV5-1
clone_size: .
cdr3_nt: TGCGCCAGCAGCTTGGGCGCTAATAACGAGCAGTACTTC
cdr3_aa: CASSLGANNEQYF

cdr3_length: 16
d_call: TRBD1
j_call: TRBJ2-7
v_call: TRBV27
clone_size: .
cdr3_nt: TGTGCCAGCAGTTTATCCACTCGGACAGGCTACTACGAGCAGTACTTC
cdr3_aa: CASSLSTRTGYYEQYF

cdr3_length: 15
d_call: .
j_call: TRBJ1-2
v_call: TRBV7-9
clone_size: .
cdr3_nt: TGTGCCAGCAGCTTACCCTGGGCGGGGGGCTATGGCTACACCTTC
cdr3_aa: CASSLPWAGGYGYTF

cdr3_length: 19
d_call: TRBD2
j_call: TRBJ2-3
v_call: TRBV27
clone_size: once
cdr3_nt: TGTGCCAGCAGTTTATATGCTTTAGCGGGTCTCGATCAGGGAGATACGCAGTATTTT
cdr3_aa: CASSLYALAGLDQGDTQYF

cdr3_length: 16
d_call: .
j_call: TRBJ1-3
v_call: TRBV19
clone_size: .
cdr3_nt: TGTGCCAGTAGCCTTTCCGGGGTCGCCTCTGGAAACACCATATATTTT
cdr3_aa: CASSLSGVASGNTIYF

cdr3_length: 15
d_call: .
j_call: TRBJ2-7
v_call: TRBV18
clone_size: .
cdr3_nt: TGTGCCAGCTCACCCCCATGGGTGGGAACGGGGGAGCAGTACTTC
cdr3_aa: CASSPPWVGTGEQYF

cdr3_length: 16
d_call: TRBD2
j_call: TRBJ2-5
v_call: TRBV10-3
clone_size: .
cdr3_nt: TGTGCCATCAGTGAACCCGGGACTAGCGGTCAAGAGACCCAGTACTTC
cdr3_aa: CAISEPGTSGQETQYF

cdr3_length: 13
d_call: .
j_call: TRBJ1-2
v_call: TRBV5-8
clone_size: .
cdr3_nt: TGTGCCAGCAGACGCACAGGCCCCTATGGCTACACCTTC
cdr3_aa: CASRRTGPYGYTF

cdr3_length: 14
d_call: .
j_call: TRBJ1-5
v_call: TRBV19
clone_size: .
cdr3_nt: TGTGCCAGTAGTATGCGCAGCGAAAATCAGCCCCAGCATTTT
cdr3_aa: CASSMRSENQPQHF

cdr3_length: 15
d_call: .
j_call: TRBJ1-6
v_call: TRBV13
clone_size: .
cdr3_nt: TGTGCCAGCAGCTTAGGGGGCCAAAAGGTTTCACCCCTCCACTTT
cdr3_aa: CASSLGGQKVSPLHF

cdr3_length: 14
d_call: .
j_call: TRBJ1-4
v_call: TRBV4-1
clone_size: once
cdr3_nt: TGCGCCAGCAGCGGTCCCGAGCGGGATGAAAAACTGTTTTTT
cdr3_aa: CASSGPERDEKLFF

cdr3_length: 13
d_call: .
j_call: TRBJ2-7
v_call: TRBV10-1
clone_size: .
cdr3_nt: TGCGCCAGCAGTCCGGGAAGTTCCTACGAGCAGTACTTC
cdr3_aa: CASSPGSSYEQYF

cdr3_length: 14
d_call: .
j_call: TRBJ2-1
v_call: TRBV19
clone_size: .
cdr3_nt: TGTGCCAGTAGTATTCCCCGGGAGAACAATGAGCAGTTCTTC
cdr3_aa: CASSIPRENNEQFF

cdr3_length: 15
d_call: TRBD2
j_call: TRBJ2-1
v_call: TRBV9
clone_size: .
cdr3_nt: TGTGCCAGCAGCGTAGGTTTAGCGGGTTTCAATGAGCAGTTCTTC
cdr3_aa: CASSVGLAGFNEQFF

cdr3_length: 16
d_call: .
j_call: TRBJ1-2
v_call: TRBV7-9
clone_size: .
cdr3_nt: TGTGCCAGCAGCTTAAACGGGTACAGCAGGGACTATGGCTACACCTTC
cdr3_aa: CASSLNGYSRDYGYTF

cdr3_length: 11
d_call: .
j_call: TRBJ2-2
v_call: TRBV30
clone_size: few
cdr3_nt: TGTGCCTGGAAGGAGGGTATTGAGCTGTTTTTT
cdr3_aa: CAWKEGIELFF

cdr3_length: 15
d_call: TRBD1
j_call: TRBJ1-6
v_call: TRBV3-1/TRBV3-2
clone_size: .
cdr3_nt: TGTGCCAGCAGCCAGAGGACAGGGGGAGATTCACCCCTCCACTTT
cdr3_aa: CASSQRTGGDSPLHF

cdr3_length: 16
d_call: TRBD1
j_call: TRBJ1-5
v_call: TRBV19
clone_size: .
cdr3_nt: TGTGCCAGTAGTACAGGGACAGGGATTCGTCATCAGCCCCAGCATTTT
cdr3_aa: CASSTGTGIRHQPQHF

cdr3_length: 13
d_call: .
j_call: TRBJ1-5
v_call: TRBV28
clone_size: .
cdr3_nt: TGTGCCAGCAAAAGGACAGTCAATCAGCCCCAGCATTTT
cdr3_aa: CASKRTVNQPQHF

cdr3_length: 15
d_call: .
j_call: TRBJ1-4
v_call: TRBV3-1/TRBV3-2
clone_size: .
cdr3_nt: TGTGCCAGCAGCCAAGATCGGCAGGGAAGAGAAAAACTGTTTTTT
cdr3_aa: CASSQDRQGREKLFF

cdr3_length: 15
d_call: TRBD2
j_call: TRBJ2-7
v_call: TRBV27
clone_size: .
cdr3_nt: TGTGCCAGCAGTTATACTAGCGGGCTTACCTACGAGCAGTACTTC
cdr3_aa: CASSYTSGLTYEQYF

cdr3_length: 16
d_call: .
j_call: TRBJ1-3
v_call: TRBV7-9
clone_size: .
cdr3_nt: TGTGCCAGCAGCTTAGGTGGTTTGGCCGCTGGAAACACCATATATTTT
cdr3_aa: CASSLGGLAAGNTIYF

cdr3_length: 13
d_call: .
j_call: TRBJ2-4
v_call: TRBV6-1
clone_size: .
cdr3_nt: TGTGCCAGCAGTGAAGTATTCAGGAACATTCAGTACTTC
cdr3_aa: CASSEVFRNIQYF